Listed below are T cell receptor beta chains from one sample, sequenced in a study of OX40 agonist ivuxolimab in advanced cancers. Sequenced by immunoSEQ multiplex PCR; TCRdb stores in-frame clones only, minus some. The sample has about 51,000 clones, 65% to 85% seen once. Here the sequenced sample was CD4+ or CD8+ T cells sorted from blood, taken in a trial of the OX40 agonist ivuxolimab. These receptors all come from an adult with an advanced solid tumor such as melanoma, head and neck, liver or kidney cancer. CDR3s include the opening cysteine and the closing phenylalanine or tryptophan. D genes are given only for firm matches. Clone size is stated in some rows and not others, as once, few, many or a class when expanded.

j_call: TRBJ2-1; v_call: TRBV10-3; d_call: TRBD2; clone_size: .; cdr3_aa: CATSGSYNEQFF; cdr3_nt: TGTGCCACTAGCGGAAGCTACAATGAGCAGTTCTTC
j_call: TRBJ2-3; v_call: TRBV30; d_call: .; clone_size: .; cdr3_aa: CAWSVLSDTQYF; cdr3_nt: TGTGCCTGGAGTGTACTTTCAGATACGCAGTATTTT
j_call: TRBJ1-1; v_call: TRBV28; d_call: .; clone_size: .; cdr3_aa: CASSLLVARATRVSAFF; cdr3_nt: TGTGCCAGCAGTTTGCTTGTAGCTCGGGCTACCCGCGTATCAGCTTTCTTT
j_call: TRBJ2-7; v_call: TRBV6-5; d_call: .; clone_size: .; cdr3_aa: CASSETGPAYEQYF; cdr3_nt: TGTGCCAGCAGTGAGACCGGGCCAGCCTACGAGCAGTACTTC
j_call: TRBJ2-3; v_call: TRBV5-4; d_call: .; clone_size: .; cdr3_aa: CASSLQSYSTDTQYF; cdr3_nt: TGTGCCAGCAGCTTGCAGAGCTATAGCACAGATACGCAGTATTTT
j_call: TRBJ2-3; v_call: TRBV19; d_call: .; clone_size: .; cdr3_aa: CASSIGGTDTQYF; cdr3_nt: TGTGCCAGTAGTATAGGTGGAACGGATACGCAGTATTTT
j_call: TRBJ2-3; v_call: TRBV30; d_call: .; clone_size: .; cdr3_aa: CAWTGLYTDTQYF; cdr3_nt: TGTGCCTGGACAGGACTTTACACAGATACGCAGTATTTT
j_call: TRBJ1-4; v_call: TRBV5-1; d_call: .; clone_size: .; cdr3_aa: CASRNSRDDEKLFF; cdr3_nt: TGCGCCAGCAGGAATAGCAGGGATGATGAAAAACTGTTTTTT
j_call: TRBJ2-2; v_call: TRBV5-1; d_call: .; clone_size: .; cdr3_aa: CASSQDGTGELFF; cdr3_nt: TGCGCCAGCAGCCAGGACGGCACCGGGGAGCTGTTTTTT
j_call: TRBJ2-7; v_call: TRBV18; d_call: .; clone_size: few; cdr3_aa: CASSQQGDMLYEQYF; cdr3_nt: TGTGCCAGCTCGCAACAGGGAGATATGCTCTACGAGCAGTACTTC
j_call: TRBJ1-1; v_call: TRBV27; d_call: .; clone_size: .; cdr3_aa: CASSFPGGRRAFF; cdr3_nt: TGTGCCAGCAGTTTCCCGGGGGGGAGGCGGGCTTTCTTT